These 31 T cell receptor beta chains originate from one sample sequenced in a study of blood T cell repertoires in COVID-19. Sequencing used immunoSEQ multiplex PCR; TCRdb keeps in-frame clones, though not all of them. The sample lists 200,000 or so clones; less than 90% were seen once. The material sequenced was peripheral blood. Receptors were obtained from a man aged 65 to 85 with active or convalescent COVID-19.

The chain couples TRBV5-6 to TRBJ2-7, with 14 bases matching TRBD2. Germline loops: CDR1 SGHDT, CDR2 YYEEEE. Losses at the gene ends were 2 bases for V and 3 bases for J; bases not matched to a gene: 10. The CDR3 has 18 amino acids. CDR3 nucleotide sequence: TGTGCCAGCAGCTTTTTTGGGACTAGCGGGAGTCCCTTCTACGAGCAGTACTTC. Protein product: CASSFFGTSGSPFYEQYF.

The rearrangement links TRBV14 to TRBJ2-7; no reliable D call. V lost 1 base to trimming and J lost 9 bases, with 13 bases between them. Germline values: CDR1 SGHDN, CDR2 FVKESK. This CDR3 is built from 13 residues. The CDR3: CASSQGLVAVQYF. CDR3 nucleotide sequence: TGTGCCAGCAGCCAAGGCCTAGTAGCTGTGCAGTACTTC.

The chain employs TRBV5-4 and TRBJ2-1, with 7 bases fitting TRBD2. The V gene's germline CDR1 is SGHNT and CDR2 YYREEE (reference sequence). V was pared by 4 bases and J by 8 bases, with 15 bases of the junction left unmatched. The CDR3 runs to 16 residues. CDR3 amino acids: CASSLVGGGGSYEQFF. CDR3 sequence (DNA): TGTGCCAGCAGCCTCGTAGGCGGGGGTGGTAGCTATGAGCAGTTCTTC.

The chain recombines TRBV25-1 with TRBJ2-5; TRBD2 might be the D (6 bases). Trimming cost V 5 bases and J 0 bases, with 19 bases left between them. CDR3 length equals 17 residues. Germline V lookup: CDR1 MGHDK, CDR2 SYGVNS. DNA of the CDR3: TGTGCCAGCAGTCCAGCCGGGACTCGGAGGTACCAAGAGACCCAGTACTTC. Protein product: CASSPAGTRRYQETQYF.

This chain joins TRBV15 and TRBJ2-1, with D perhaps matching TRBD2 (6 bases). Germline values: CDR1 LNHNV, CDR2 YYDKDF (reference sequence). The length of the CDR3 is 16 residues. V was clipped by 3 bases and J by 3 bases, with 15 bases between them. The CDR3 sequence is CATSSALWGVYNEQFF. The CDR3 DNA sequence: TGTGCCACCAGCAGCGCACTCTGGGGGGTCTACAATGAGCAGTTCTTC.

V usage is TRBV24-1 and J usage is TRBJ2-7, with a possible D match to TRBD1 (5 bases). The CDR3 is made up of 13 amino acids. Germline V CDR1 and CDR2: KGHDR, SFDVKD. The V end was cut by 5 bases, the J end by 2 bases, with 9 bases between. The CDR3 DNA sequence: TGTGCCACCAGTGGCCAGGGTACCTACGAGCAGTACTTC. Amino acids: CATSGQGTYEQYF.

The rearrangement joins TRBV7-2 to TRBJ2-2; D may be TRBD2 (6 bases). The V end lost 5 bases, the J end lost 6 bases, and 16 bases lay between the germline ends. The length of the CDR3 is 15 residues. Germline CDR1 and CDR2: SGHTA and FQGNSA. CDR3 sequence: CASSAPPGGPGELFF. The CDR3 region has the DNA TGTGCCAGCAGCGCGCCGCCCGGGGGACCCGGGGAGCTGTTTTTT. The full variable domain, in which reference TRBV7-2 and TRBJ2-2 provide the parts outside the CDR3, is GAGVSQSPSNKVTEKGKDVELRCDPISGHTALYWYRQSLGQGLEFLIYFQGNSAPDKSGLPSDRFSAERTGGSVSTLTIQRTQQEDSAVYLCASSAPPGGPGELFFGEGSRLTVL.

The rearrangement links TRBV5-6 to TRBJ2-3, with a weak D call TRBD1 (5 bases). Germline assignment: CDR1 SGHDT and CDR2 YYEEEE. The CDR3 sequence is 14 residues long. V dropped 1 base and J dropped 5 bases, with 11 bases sitting between them. The CDR3, as DNA: TGTGCCAGCAGCTTGACAGGAAGGATAGATACGCAGTATTTT. Translating it yields CASSLTGRIDTQYF.

The chain combines TRBV11-3 with TRBJ2-1, with D perhaps matching TRBD1 (5 bases). Germline V gives CDR1 SGHNT, CDR2 YENEEA. Between the trimmed V and J ends, which lost 3 bases and 8 bases, there was a span of 11 bases. The CDR3 has 13 residues. CDR3 sequence (DNA): TGTGCCAGCAGCTTGTCCCTAGGGGATGAGCAGTTCTTC. This gives the protein CASSLSLGDEQFF.

The chain uses TRBV6-2 or TRBV6-3 and TRBJ2-2, with 8 nucleotides matching TRBD1. Losses at the gene ends were 2 bases for V and 0 bases for J; bases not matched to a gene: 11. CDR3 length equals 19 residues. The germline V gene has CDR1 MNHEY and CDR2 SVGEGT. For the CDR3, the DNA is TGTGCCAGCAGTTACCACGGACAGGGACAAATTGCGAACACCGGGGAGCTGTTTTTT. Translating it yields CASSYHGQGQIANTGELFF.

This chain joins TRBV7-8 and TRBJ2-3, with D possibly TRBD1 on 5 matching bases. V was trimmed by 1 base and J by 0 bases, leaving 8 bases between them. The CDR3 contains 15 residues. Germline CDR1 is SGHVS and CDR2 is FQNEAQ. The CDR3 DNA sequence: TGTGCCAGCAGCTTAGGGCAGGGCAGCACAGATACGCAGTATTTT. Its translation is CASSLGQGSTDTQYF.

Concerning this clone itself: The junction does not match germline at one end; this may be a read error. The chain is built from TRBV5-1 and TRBJ2-1; 10 bases fit TRBD2. Germline V gene sequence: CDR1 SGHRS, CDR2 YFSETQ. The CDR3 consists of 17 residues. The CDR3: CASSLGSGGTLTNEQFF. The CDR3, as DNA: TGCGCCAGTAGCTTGGGTAGCGGGGGGACCCTGACCAATGAGCAGTTCTTC.

The chain joins TRBV2 to TRBJ1-6; no firm D call. Germline-derived CDR1 and CDR2 are SNHLY and FYNNEI. V was cut by 3 bases and J by 4 bases, with 4 bases left in between. The CDR3 consists of 13 residues. The CDR3 DNA reads as TGTGCCAGCAGTGATGAGTATAATTCACCCCTCCACTTT. Residues: CASSDEYNSPLHF.

The chain links TRBV18 to TRBJ2-3, with D maybe TRBD1 (6 bases). V lost 3 bases and J 2 bases, leaving 12 bases between the germline ends. CDR1 and CDR2 (germline): KGHSH, LQKENI. The CDR3 covers 15 residues. The CDR3 is CASSPAQGNTDTQYF. The CDR3 coding sequence is TGTGCCAGCTCACCTGCCCAGGGGAACACAGATACGCAGTATTTT.

The CDR3 is CSAGTDYGYTF. CDR3 coding DNA: TGCAGCGCCGGGACAGACTATGGCTACACCTTC. The rearrangement links TRBV29-1 to TRBJ1-2, with TRBD1 matching over 7 bases. This CDR3 spans 11 amino acids. Trimming took 7 bases from V and 3 from J; bases not matched to a gene: 2. Per germline, CDR1 SQVTM and CDR2 ANQGSEA.

The V call is TRBV2, the J call TRBJ2-3, with D tentatively TRBD1 (6 bases). CDR1 and CDR2 from the germline V gene are SNHLY and FYNNEI. V lost 7 bases to trimming and J lost 2 bases, with 10 bases between them. The CDR3 consists of 13 residues. In nucleotides, the CDR3 is TGTGCCAGCACCAGGACAGCCACAGATACGCAGTATTTT. It encodes CASTRTATDTQYF.

This sequence joins TRBV9 and TRBJ2-5; 9 positions agree with TRBD2. The ends lost 3 bases at V and 4 bases at J; junction bases unmatched: 16. CDR3 length: 18 residues. The V gene's germline CDR1 is SGDLS and CDR2 YYNGEE. CDR3 sequence reads: CASSASPIAGVYGETQYF. Here the CDR3 DNA reads TGTGCCAGCAGCGCTTCGCCGATAGCGGGAGTATATGGAGAGACCCAGTACTTC.

The rearrangement uses TRBV24-1 and TRBJ1-5; tentatively, D is TRBD1 (6 bases). The CDR3 runs to 11 residues. Germline assignment: CDR1 KGHDR and CDR2 SFDVKD. Deletions cut 7 bases from V and 6 bases from J, with 6 bases between. CDR3 sequence (DNA): TGTGCCACCAGGACAGGTCAGCCCCAGCATTTT. It specifies CATRTGQPQHF.

The rearrangement joins TRBV4-3 to TRBJ1-2; D not certain. The ends were cut back, 1 base at V and 8 bases at J, with 14 bases in the middle. Germline V CDR1 and CDR2: LGHNA, YSLEER. The CDR3 runs 14 residues. This CDR3 is CASSQGEGSLGYTF. DNA for the CDR3: TGCGCCAGCAGCCAAGGGGAGGGTTCGTTAGGCTACACCTTC.

The chain employs TRBV2 and TRBJ1-5; D not certain. This CDR3 spans 13 amino acids. Trimming pared 8 bases from V and 1 base from J, leaving 9 bases between. Germline V CDR1 and CDR2: SNHLY, FYNNEI. CDR3 residues: CASEAGSNQPQHF. For the CDR3, the DNA is TGTGCCAGCGAGGCGGGGAGCAATCAGCCCCAGCATTTT.

CDR3 DNA sequence: TGTGCCAGCAGCAGCGGGGACAATCAGCCCCAGCATTTT. This codes for CASSSGDNQPQHF. The chain joins TRBV3-1 (or the pseudogene TRBV3-2) to TRBJ1-5; D not resolved. V was shortened by 5 bases and J by 3 bases, with 8 bases between the two germline ends. The V gene's germline CDR1 is LGHDT and CDR2 YNNKEL (reference sequence). The length of the CDR3 is 13 residues.

The chain joins TRBV6-2 or TRBV6-3 to TRBJ2-1; 7 bases are a match to TRBD1. J was trimmed by 5 bases and V by 6 bases; bases with no gene match: 1. This CDR3 spans 12 amino acids. Germline V gene data show CDR1 as MNHEY and CDR2 as SVGEGT. The CDR3 region has the DNA TGTGCCAGCAGCGGGACAGACAATGAGCAGTTCTTC. Translated: CASSGTDNEQFF.

The chain couples TRBV7-8 to TRBJ1-2; a weak D match, TRBD1 (6 bases). Germline-derived CDR1 and CDR2 are SGHVS and FQNEAQ. Trimming removed 5 bases at V and 8 bases at J, with 15 bases between. The length of the CDR3 is 13 residues. CDR3 residues: CASSPTGLRGYTF. The CDR3 bases are TGTGCCAGCAGCCCTACAGGGCTTCGCGGCTACACCTTC.

The chain couples TRBV19 to TRBJ1-6; 10 bases fit TRBD1. This CDR3 has 15 amino acids. Per the germline V gene, CDR1 is LNHDA and CDR2 is SQIVND (reference sequence). V trimming: 3 bases; J trimming: 11 bases; junction bases outside the gene matches: 7. The CDR3 DNA reads TGTGCCAGTAGTATGACAGGGGGCGTTCCGGCACCCCTCCACTTT. Residues: CASSMTGGVPAPLHF.

This chain links TRBV10-1 with TRBJ1-2, with 8 nucleotides matching TRBD1. Looked up from germline, CDR1 is WNHNN and CDR2 is SYGVQD (reference sequence). This CDR3 has 13 amino acids. The J segment lost 3 bases and the V segment lost 6 bases, leaving 3 bases of the junction unmatched. The CDR3, as DNA: TGCGCCAGCAGCCTGGGACAGGACTATGGCTACACCTTC. It encodes CASSLGQDYGYTF.

The chain joins TRBV27 to TRBJ1-6, with D possibly TRBD1 on 6 matching bases. Germline loops: CDR1 MNHEY, CDR2 SMNVEV (reference sequence). The CDR3 is 19 residues long. Trimming took off 5 bases at V and 4 bases at J, with 24 bases between the two ends. The CDR3 DNA is TGTGCCAGCAGTCCCCTTTTCGTACAGGGCCTTGCTTATAATTCACCCCTCCACTTT. Protein product: CASSPLFVQGLAYNSPLHF.

The CDR3 nucleotides are TGCGCCAGCAGTCAGGGTTATGGCTACACCTTC. Amino acid sequence: CASSQGYGYTF. This chain joins TRBV10-1 and TRBJ1-2; D is possibly TRBD1 (5 bases). Germline loops: CDR1 WNHNN, CDR2 SYGVQD (reference sequence). This CDR3 contains 11 residues. The ends were cut back, 5 bases at V and 5 bases at J, with 6 bases in the middle.

This chain's CDR3 is CASSSHRVTGELFF. In nucleotides, the CDR3 is TGTGCCAGCAGTTCGCACAGGGTGACCGGGGAGCTGTTTTTT. The chain has TRBV28 and TRBJ2-2, with D possibly being TRBD1 (6 bases). The germline V and J ends were trimmed by 4 bases and 5 bases, with 11 bases remaining between them. Germline CDR1 MDHEN, CDR2 SYDVKM. CDR3 size: 14 residues.

V usage is TRBV9 and J usage is TRBJ1-2; D possibly corresponds to TRBD1 (5 bases). Deletions cut 4 bases from V and 3 bases from J, with 16 bases between. The CDR3 contains 15 residues. The germline V gene encodes CDR1 SGDLS and CDR2 YYNGEE. CDR3 residues: CASSPTRGSYYGYTF. The CDR3 nucleotides are TGTGCCAGCAGCCCCACCCGGGGGTCTTACTATGGCTACACCTTC. Filled out from reference TRBV9 and TRBJ1-2, the complete variable domain reads DSGVTQTPKHLITATGQRVTLRCSPRSGDLSVYWYQQSLDQGLQFLIQYYNGEERAKGNILERFSAQQFPDLHSELNLSSLELGDSALYFCASSPTRGSYYGYTFGSGTRLTVV.

The chain employs TRBV30 and TRBJ1-3; D not certain. CDR3 length: 14 residues. Per the germline V gene, CDR1 is GTSNPN and CDR2 is SVGIG (reference sequence). V lost 2 bases to trimming and J lost 0 bases, with 8 bases between them. The CDR3: CAWSTMASGNTIYF. Written as DNA, the CDR3 is TGTGCCTGGAGTACCATGGCCTCTGGAAACACCATATATTTT. The full variable domain, in which reference TRBV30 and TRBJ1-3 provide the parts outside the CDR3, is SQTIHQWPATLVQPVGSPLSLECTVEGTSNPNLYWYRQAAGRGLQLLFYSVGIGQISSEVPQNLSASRPQDRQFILSSKKLLLSDSGFYLCAWSTMASGNTIYFGEGSWLTVV.

The V call is TRBV5-5, the J call TRBJ2-5; TRBD1 aligns across 10 bases. The CDR3 extends over 15 amino acids. J was trimmed by 3 bases and V by 4 bases; bases with no gene match: 6. Germline V gives CDR1 SGHKS, CDR2 YYEKEE (reference sequence). The DNA for the CDR3 is TGTGCCAGCAGCCCGGACAGGGGGGGGGAAGAGACCCAGTACTTC. It yields the protein CASSPDRGGEETQYF.